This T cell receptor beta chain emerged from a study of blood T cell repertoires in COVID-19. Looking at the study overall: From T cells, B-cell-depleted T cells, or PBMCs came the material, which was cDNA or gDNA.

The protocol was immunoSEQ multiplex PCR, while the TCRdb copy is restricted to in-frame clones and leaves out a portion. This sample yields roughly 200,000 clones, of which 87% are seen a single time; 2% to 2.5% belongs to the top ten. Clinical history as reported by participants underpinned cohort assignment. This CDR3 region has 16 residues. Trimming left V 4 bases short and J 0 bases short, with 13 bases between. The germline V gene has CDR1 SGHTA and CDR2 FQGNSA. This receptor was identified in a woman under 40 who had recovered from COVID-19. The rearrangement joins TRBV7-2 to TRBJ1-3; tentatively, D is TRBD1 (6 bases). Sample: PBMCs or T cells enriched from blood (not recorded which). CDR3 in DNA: TGTGCCAGCAGCTCAAACAGGGCGGTCTCTGGAAACACCATATATTTT. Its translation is CASSSNRAVSGNTIYF.